These 8 T cell receptor beta chains came from one sample sequenced in a study of shared clonotypes between healthy human individuals (dated by TCRdb to 2020 to 2021). The method was the immunoSEQ multiplex PCR assay. TCRdb holds this immuneACCESS table with in-frame rearrangements only. Some clones are missing; in checked studies, unresolved V genes explain under half, and the rest has no known cause. In this sample the table shows 2 million to 2.5 million clones, 93% of which occur a single time. The leading ten clones occupy 0.36% of the sample. The sample was naive CD4+ T cells from PBMCs. Explained via the paper, the cell subset or site label denotes: CD45RA+ positively selected. The receptors shown here come from a man between 18 and 29 years old in good health. Some clones in this sample may be carry-over from other donors' samples.

This chain joins TRBV19 and TRBJ2-7; D may correspond to TRBD1 or TRBD2 (5 bases each). The CDR3 sequence is 13 residues long. Germline lookup yields CDR1 LNHDA and CDR2 SQIVND (reference sequence). The ends were cut back, 4 bases at V and 5 bases at J, with 12 bases in the middle. The CDR3 sequence is CASSKSRDHEQYF. The CDR3 nucleotides are TGTGCCAGTAGTAAGTCCAGGGACCACGAGCAGTACTTC.

This clone has a single count. This chain connects TRBV7-3 to TRBJ2-1; 7 bases map to TRBD2. The CDR3 has 14 amino acids. Germline CDR1 and CDR2: SGHTA and FQGTGA. J lost 10 bases, V lost 2 bases, and 8 bases had no gene match. For the CDR3, the DNA is TGTGCCAGCAGCTTACCGAGGACTAGTACCGAGCAGTTCTTC. This codes for CASSLPRTSTEQFF.

The CDR3 sequence is CASSQGLGATAIDTQYF. CDR3 DNA sequence: TGCGCCAGCAGCCAAGGTTTGGGGGCTACAGCAATCGATACGCAGTATTTT. V usage is TRBV4-3 and J usage is TRBJ2-3; D possibly corresponds to TRBD1 (6 bases). Between the trimmed V and J ends, which lost 1 base and 6 bases, there was a span of 20 bases. Germline V lookup: CDR1 LGHNA, CDR2 YSLEER. The CDR3 extends over 17 amino acids.

The chain couples TRBV27 to TRBJ1-2; the D gene is possibly TRBD1 (6 bases). The germline V gene has CDR1 MNHEY and CDR2 SMNVEV (reference sequence). CDR3 length: 14 residues. V lost 3 bases and J lost 4, with 12 bases in between. CDR3 loop: CASSFLGGVYGYTF. The CDR3 region has the DNA TGTGCCAGCAGTTTTCTCGGGGGCGTCTATGGCTACACCTTC.

The rearrangement uses TRBV18 and TRBJ1-5; no firm D call. V lost 4 bases and J 4 bases, leaving 14 bases between the germline ends. The length of the CDR3 is 15 residues. Germline CDR1 is KGHSH and CDR2 is LQKENI. CDR3 amino acids: CASSLGEGNNQPQHF. DNA for the CDR3: TGTGCCAGCTCACTAGGCGAGGGAAATAATCAGCCCCAGCATTTT. The complete variable domain, with remaining parts taken from reference TRBV18 and TRBJ1-5, reads NAGVMQNPRHLVRRRGQEARLRCSPMKGHSHVYWYRQLPEEGLKFMVYLQKENIIDESGMPKERFSAEFPKEGPSILRIQQVVRGDSAAYFCASSLGEGNNQPQHFGDGTRLSIL.

This chain joins TRBV11-2 and TRBJ2-3; D call uncertain. V shed 4 bases and J shed 1 base, with 6 bases lying between them. This CDR3 is built from 13 residues. Germline CDR1 reads SGHAT; CDR2 reads FQNNGV. The CDR3 DNA follows: TGTGCCAGCAGCTCCGCCCGCACAGATACGCAGTATTTT. This sequence encodes CASSSARTDTQYF.

This clone appeared a single time. The same CDR3 is also encoded by other DNA sequences in this sample. As DNA, the CDR3 is TGTGCCAGCAGCGACAGCAATCAGCCCCAGCATTTT. Protein product: CASSDSNQPQHF. This rearrangement joins TRBV7-9 to TRBJ1-5; D is ambiguous. The germline gives CDR1 SEHNR, CDR2 FQNEAQ (reference sequence). The CDR3 has 12 amino acids. The V gene lost 5 bases and the J gene lost 1 base, with 3 bases spanning the gap.

The J gene is TRBJ2-7, the V gene TRBV5-6, with 10 bases that match TRBD2. The CDR3 totals 15 residues. Germline V gives CDR1 SGHDT, CDR2 YYEEEE. The V gene end was trimmed by 4 bases and the J gene end by 3 bases; junction bases not matched to a gene: 7. The CDR3 DNA sequence: TGTGCCAGCAGCCAACGGACTAGCGGAAACTACGAGCAGTACTTC. It translates to CASSQRTSGNYEQYF.